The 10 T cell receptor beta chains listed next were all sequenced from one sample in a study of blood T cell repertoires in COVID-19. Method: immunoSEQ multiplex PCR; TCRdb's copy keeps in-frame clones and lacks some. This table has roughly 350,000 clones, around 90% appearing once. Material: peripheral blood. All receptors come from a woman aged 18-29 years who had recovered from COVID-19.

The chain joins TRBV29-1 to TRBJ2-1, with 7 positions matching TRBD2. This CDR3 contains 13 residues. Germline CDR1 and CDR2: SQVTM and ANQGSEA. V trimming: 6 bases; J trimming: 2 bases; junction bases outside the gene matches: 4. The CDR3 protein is CSVLTSTYNEQFF. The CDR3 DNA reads TGCAGCGTATTGACTAGCACCTACAATGAGCAGTTCTTC.

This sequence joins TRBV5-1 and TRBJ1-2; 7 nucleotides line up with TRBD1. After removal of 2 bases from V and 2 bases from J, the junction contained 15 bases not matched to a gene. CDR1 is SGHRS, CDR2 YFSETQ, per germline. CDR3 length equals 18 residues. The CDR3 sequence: CASSFSSGRGRINYGYTF. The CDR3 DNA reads TGCGCCAGCAGCTTCTCTTCGGGCAGGGGGAGGATAAACTATGGCTACACCTTC.

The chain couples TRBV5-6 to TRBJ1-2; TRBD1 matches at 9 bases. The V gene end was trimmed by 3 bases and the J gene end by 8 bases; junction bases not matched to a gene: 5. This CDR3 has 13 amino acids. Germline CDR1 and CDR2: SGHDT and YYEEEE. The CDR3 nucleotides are TGTGCCAGCAGCTGGGGACAGGGCGGAGGCTACACCTTC. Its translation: CASSWGQGGGYTF.

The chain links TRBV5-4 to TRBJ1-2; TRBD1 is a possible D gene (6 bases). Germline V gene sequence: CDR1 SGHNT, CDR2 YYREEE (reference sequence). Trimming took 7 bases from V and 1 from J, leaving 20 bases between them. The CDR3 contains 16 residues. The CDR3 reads CASGSREDRHNYGYTF. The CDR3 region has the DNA TGTGCCAGCGGATCCCGAGAGGACAGACATAACTATGGCTACACCTTC.

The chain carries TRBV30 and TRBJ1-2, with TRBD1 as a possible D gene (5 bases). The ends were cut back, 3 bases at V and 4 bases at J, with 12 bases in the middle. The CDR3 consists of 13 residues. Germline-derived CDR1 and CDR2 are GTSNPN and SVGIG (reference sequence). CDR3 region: CAWSDRLIYGYTF. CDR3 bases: TGTGCCTGGAGCGACAGACTCATCTATGGCTACACCTTC.

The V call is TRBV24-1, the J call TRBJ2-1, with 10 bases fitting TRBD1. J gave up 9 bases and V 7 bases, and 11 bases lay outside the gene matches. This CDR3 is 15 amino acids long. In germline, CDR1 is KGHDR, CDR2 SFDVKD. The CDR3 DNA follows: TGTGCCACCAGGGGCCCGGGACAGGGGCTTTCTGAGCAGTTCTTC. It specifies CATRGPGQGLSEQFF.

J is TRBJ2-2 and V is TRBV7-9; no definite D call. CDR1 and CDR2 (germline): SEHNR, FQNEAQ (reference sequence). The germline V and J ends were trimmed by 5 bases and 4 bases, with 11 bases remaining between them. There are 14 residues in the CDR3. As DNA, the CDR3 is TGTGCCAGCAGCCCCCCATCTACCACCGGGGAGCTGTTTTTT. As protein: CASSPPSTTGELFF. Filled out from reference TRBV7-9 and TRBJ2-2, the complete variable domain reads DTGVSQNPRHKITKRGQNVTFRCDPISEHNRLYWYRQTLGQGPEFLTYFQNEAQLEKSRLLSDRFSAERPKGSFSTLEIQRTEQGDSAMYLCASSPPSTTGELFFGEGSRLTVL.

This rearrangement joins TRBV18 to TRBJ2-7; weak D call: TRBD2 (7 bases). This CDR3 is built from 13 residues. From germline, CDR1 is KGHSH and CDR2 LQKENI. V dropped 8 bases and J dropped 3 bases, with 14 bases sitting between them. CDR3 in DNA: TGTGCCAGCGGGGGCGGGAGCTTCTACGAGCAGTACGTC. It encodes CASGGGSFYEQYV.

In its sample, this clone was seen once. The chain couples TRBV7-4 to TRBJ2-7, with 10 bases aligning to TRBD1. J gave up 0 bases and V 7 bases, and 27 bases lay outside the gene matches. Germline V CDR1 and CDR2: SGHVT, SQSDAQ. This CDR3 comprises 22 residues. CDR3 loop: CASTHPGTGEYGLADSSYEQYV. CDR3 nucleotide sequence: TGTGCCAGCACACACCCCGGGACAGGGGAATACGGACTAGCCGATAGCTCCTACGAGCAGTACGTC.

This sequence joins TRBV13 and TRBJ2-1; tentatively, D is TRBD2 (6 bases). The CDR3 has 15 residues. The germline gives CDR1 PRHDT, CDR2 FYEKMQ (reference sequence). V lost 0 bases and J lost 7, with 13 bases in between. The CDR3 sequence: CASSLGLAPGNEQFF. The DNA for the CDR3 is TGTGCCAGCAGCTTAGGACTAGCTCCGGGTAATGAGCAGTTCTTC.